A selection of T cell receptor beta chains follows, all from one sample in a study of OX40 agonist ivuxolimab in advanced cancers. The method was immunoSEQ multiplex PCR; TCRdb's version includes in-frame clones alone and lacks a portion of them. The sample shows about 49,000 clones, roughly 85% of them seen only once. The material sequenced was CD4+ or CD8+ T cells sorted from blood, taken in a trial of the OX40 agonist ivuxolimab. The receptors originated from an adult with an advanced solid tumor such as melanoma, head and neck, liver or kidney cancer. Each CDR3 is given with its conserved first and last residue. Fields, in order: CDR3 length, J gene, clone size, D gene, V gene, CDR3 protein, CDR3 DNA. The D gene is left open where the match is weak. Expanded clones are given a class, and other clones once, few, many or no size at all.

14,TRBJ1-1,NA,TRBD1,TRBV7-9,CASSWTGPNTEAFF,TGTGCCAGCAGCTGGACAGGGCCGAACACTGAAGCTTTCTTT
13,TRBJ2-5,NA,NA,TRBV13,CASSPPGQETQYF,TGTGCCAGCAGCCCTCCGGGTCAAGAGACCCAGTACTTC
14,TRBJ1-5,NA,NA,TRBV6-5,CASSSINSNQPQHF,TGTGCCAGCAGTTCCATTAATAGCAATCAGCCCCAGCATTTT
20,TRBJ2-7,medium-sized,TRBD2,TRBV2,CATGGRLAGGQALNSYEQYF,TGTGCCACCGGGGGCCGACTAGCGGGGGGCCAAGCGCTAAATTCCTACGAGCAGTACTTC
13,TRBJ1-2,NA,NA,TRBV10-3,CAISERGGYGYTF,TGTGCCATCAGTGAGAGGGGGGGCTATGGCTACACCTTC
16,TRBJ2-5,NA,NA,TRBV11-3,CASSARDTGSEETQYF,TGTGCCAGCAGCGCAAGGGATACCGGATCAGAAGAGACCCAGTACTTC
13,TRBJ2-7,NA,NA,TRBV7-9,CASSPSSTYEQYF,TGTGCCAGCAGCCCCAGCAGCACCTACGAGCAGTACTTC
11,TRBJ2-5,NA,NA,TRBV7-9,CAIKGRETQYF,TGTGCCATCAAGGGTCGAGAGACCCAGTACTTC
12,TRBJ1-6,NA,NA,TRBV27,CASSFGNSPLHF,TGTGCCAGCAGTTTTGGTAATTCACCCCTCCACTTT
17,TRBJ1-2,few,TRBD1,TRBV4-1,CASSIVQGDPRNYGYTF,TGCGCCAGCAGCATCGTACAGGGGGACCCGCGGAACTATGGCTACACCTTC
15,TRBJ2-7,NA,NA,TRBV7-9,CASSLGLQWGDEQYF,TGTGCCAGCAGCTTAGGGTTACAATGGGGGGACGAGCAGTACTTC
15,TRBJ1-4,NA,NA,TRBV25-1,CASSEYAGSNEKLFF,TGTGCCAGCAGTGAATACGCAGGGTCTAATGAAAAACTGTTTTTT
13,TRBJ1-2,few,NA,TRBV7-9,CASSLGGTYGYTF,TGTGCCAGCAGCTTGGGAGGGACTTATGGCTACACCTTC
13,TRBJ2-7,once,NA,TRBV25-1,CASSLGPAYEQYF,TGTGCCAGCAGCCTGGGACCGGCCTACGAGCAGTACTTC